This T cell receptor (beta chain) was retrieved from a study of blood T cell repertoires in COVID-19. TCRdb keeps only in-frame clones here, not all; method: immunoSEQ multiplex PCR. This sample has about 98,000 clones, with over 75% found just once. Germline V gives CDR1 MDHEN, CDR2 SYDVKM. Trimming took 4 bases from V and 3 from J; bases not matched to a gene: 8. The CDR3 extends over 15 amino acids. The specimen was peripheral blood. This clonotype was obtained from a woman over 75 with acute or convalescent COVID-19. V usage is TRBV28 and J usage is TRBJ1-2, with TRBD1 matching 7 bases. CDR3: CASSSGQELYYGYTF. CDR3 nucleotides: TGTGCCAGCAGTTCCGGACAGGAGTTGTACTATGGCTACACCTTC.